Below, 6 T cell receptor beta chains from the same sample are listed, as sequenced in a study of identical twins. TCRdb fed the 5' RACE reads into MiXCR, producing one record per CDR3 protein. Among around 570,000 distinct CDR3 sequences listed, around 9.6% were seen once. The sample was also reused in another study, on yellow fever vaccine responses in identical twins.

Material: PBMCs. The source of these receptors is a woman aged 18-29 years in good health.

The chain joins TRBV29-1 to TRBJ2-2; D gene uncertain. Germline assignment: CDR1 SQVTM and CDR2 ANQGSEA. Deletions cut 1 base from V and 5 bases from J, with 8 bases between. CDR3 length: 13 amino acids. CDR3 amino acids: CSVEGARTGELFF. CDR3 DNA sequence: TGCAGCGTTGAAGGGGCGCGGACCGGGGAGCTGTTTTTT.

The V gene is TRBV6-2 or TRBV6-3, the J gene TRBJ1-1; D unresolved. The V gene's germline CDR1 is MNHEY and CDR2 SVGEGT. V was trimmed by 1 base and J by 0 bases, leaving 3 bases between them. This CDR3 region has 13 residues. CDR3 amino acids: CASSYFVNTEAFF. CDR3 sequence (DNA): TGTGCCAGCAGTTACTTTGTGAACACTGAAGCTTTCTTT.

This clonotype was seen many times. This chain uses TRBV29-1 with TRBJ2-3, with 16 bases aligning to TRBD2. The trim removed 4 bases at V and 4 bases at J, leaving 5 bases unmatched. Germline V lookup: CDR1 SQVTM, CDR2 ANQGSEA. CDR3 length equals 16 residues. The CDR3 reads CSVAGTSGRAPDTQYF. CDR3 nucleotide sequence: TGCAGCGTTGCAGGGACTAGCGGGAGGGCCCCAGATACGCAGTATTTT.

This clonotype was detected many times. This chain's CDR3 is CATSTRGREKLFF. DNA for the CDR3: TGTGCCACGTCGACACGGGGTCGGGAAAAACTGTTTTTT. The rearrangement uses TRBV12-3 or TRBV12-4 and TRBJ1-4; no definite D call. V gave up 10 bases and J gave up 8 bases, with 17 bases separating them. The CDR3 contains 13 residues.

In its sample, this clonotype was seen a few times. V gene TRBV20-1 combines with J gene TRBJ2-5; TRBD1 matches at 10 bases. The germline V gene has CDR1 DFQATT and CDR2 SNEGSKA (reference sequence). The CDR3 is 14 residues long. After removal of 8 bases from V and 5 bases from J, the junction contained 11 bases not matched to a gene. CDR3: CSTTGGAGQETQYF. The CDR3 bases are TGCAGTACGACAGGGGGCGCGGGTCAGGAGACCCAGTACTTC.

This rearrangement joins TRBV10-3 to TRBJ2-3; 9 nucleotides align to TRBD2. CDR1 and CDR2 from the germline V gene are ENHRY and SYGVKD. Germline trimming cut 11 bases from V and 2 bases from J; bases unmatched to any gene: 11. The length of the CDR3 is 15 residues. The CDR3 DNA reads as TGTGCCTCCAGCTCGCAGCGGGGGGACACAGATACGCAGTATTTT. Amino acid sequence: CASSSQRGDTDTQYF.